A single sample gave rise to the 30 T cell receptor beta chains below, sequenced in a study of control samples from healthy donors and cancer patients. Generated by immunoSEQ multiplex PCR, the TCRdb table keeps only in-frame clones and is missing some. The sample has tens of thousands of clones, approximately 90% seen once. Sequencing was done on a sample of blood. The receptor source for this set is a man aged 45-65 years in good health.

The V and J genes are TRBV2 and TRBJ1-5; weak D call: TRBD1 (5 bases). The CDR3 extends over 13 amino acids. In germline, CDR1 is SNHLY, CDR2 FYNNEI. V was clipped by 5 bases and J by 6 bases, with 11 bases between them. CDR3 residues: CASSRQLTQPQHF. DNA for the CDR3: TGTGCCAGCAGTCGACAGCTAACTCAGCCCCAGCATTTT.

The chain has TRBV7-2 and TRBJ2-3, with a tentative D call TRBD2 (5 bases). The length of the CDR3 is 16 residues. Germline V gene data show CDR1 as SGHTA and CDR2 as FQGNSA. The V and J ends lost 2 bases and 0 bases respectively, with 12 bases between them. The CDR3 nucleotides read TGTGCCAGCAGCTTATGGCAGGACTCTAGCACAGATACGCAGTATTTT. It is translated as CASSLWQDSSTDTQYF.

V is TRBV6-6 and J is TRBJ1-5, with 7 bases matching TRBD1. Unmatched junction bases numbered 7, after V lost 5 bases and J lost 0 bases. Germline V lookup: CDR1 MNHNY, CDR2 SVGAGI (reference sequence). The CDR3 covers 16 residues. The CDR3 loop reads CASSRQGDVSNQPQHF. The CDR3 DNA reads TGTGCCAGCAGTCGACAGGGAGACGTTAGCAATCAGCCCCAGCATTTT.

The rearrangement joins TRBV7-8 to TRBJ1-5; TRBD1 is a possible D gene (5 bases). This CDR3 spans 18 amino acids. V was cut by 5 bases and J by 0 bases, with 20 bases left in between. Germline V gene lookup returns CDR1 SGHVS and CDR2 FQNEAQ. The CDR3 sequence: CASSPGQGLTYSNQPQHF. In nucleotides, the CDR3 is TGTGCCAGCAGCCCCGGACAAGGCCTGACTTATAGCAATCAGCCCCAGCATTTT. The full variable domain, in which reference TRBV7-8 and TRBJ1-5 provide the parts outside the CDR3, is GAGVSQSPRYKVAKRGQDVALRCDPISGHVSLFWYQQALGQGPEFLTYFQNEAQLDKSGLPSDRFFAERPEGSVSTLKIQRTQQEDSAVYLCASSPGQGLTYSNQPQHFGDGTRLSIL.

The gene calls are TRBV29-1 and TRBJ1-1; unclear D gene. CDR1 and CDR2 from the germline V gene are SQVTM and ANQGSEA. The length of the CDR3 is 13 residues. The V end lost 4 bases, the J end lost 2 bases, and 11 bases lay between the germline ends. The CDR3 coding sequence is TGCAGCGTTGCCCATCGGAGTAACACTGAAGCTTTCTTT. Translating it yields CSVAHRSNTEAFF.

The V call is TRBV27, the J call TRBJ2-1; TRBD1 matches at 8 bases. The CDR3 length is 15 residues. Germline lookup yields CDR1 MNHEY and CDR2 SMNVEV (reference sequence). V was pared by 1 base and J by 9 bases, with 8 bases of the junction left unmatched. CDR3 region: CASSLLSGQGPEQFF. CDR3 coding DNA: TGTGCCAGCAGTTTATTATCTGGACAGGGTCCTGAGCAGTTCTTC.

This sequence joins TRBV30 and TRBJ2-7, with 9 bases fitting TRBD1. From germline, CDR1 is GTSNPN and CDR2 SVGIG (reference sequence). Unmatched junction bases numbered 13, after V lost 0 bases and J lost 1 base. The CDR3 is 18 residues long. CDR3: CAWSVPWGQGKNSYEQYF. The CDR3 region has the DNA TGTGCCTGGAGTGTACCATGGGGACAGGGTAAAAATTCCTACGAGCAGTACTTC.

The rearrangement uses TRBV27 and TRBJ1-5, with 7 positions matching TRBD1. The V segment lost 5 bases and the J segment 0 bases; nucleotides outside the gene matches: 7. Germline CDR1 and CDR2: MNHEY and SMNVEV (reference sequence). The CDR3 extends over 16 amino acids. CDR3 sequence (DNA): TGTGCCAGCAGTCAGGGACAGCTTTATAGCAATCAGCCCCAGCATTTT. Its protein is CASSQGQLYSNQPQHF.

The CDR3 DNA sequence: TGTGCCAGCAGGAACAGGGGACCCAGCTATGGCTACACCTTC. Amino acids: CASRNRGPSYGYTF. The rearrangement uses TRBV6-5 and TRBJ1-2; 7 nucleotides align to TRBD1. V dropped 6 bases and J dropped 4; count of bases not matched to a gene: 8. Germline CDR1 is MNHEY and CDR2 is SVGAGI. The CDR3 spans 14 residues.

The chain couples TRBV7-9 to TRBJ1-6, with D unclear. The CDR3 loop spans 14 amino acids. The germline V gene encodes CDR1 SEHNR and CDR2 FQNEAQ (reference sequence). V lost 6 bases and J lost 5, with 11 bases in between. The CDR3 reads CASRPNGDNSPLHF. CDR3 in DNA: TGTGCCAGCAGACCGAACGGGGATAATTCACCCCTCCACTTT.

The chain links TRBV4-2 to TRBJ1-2, with D possibly matching TRBD1 (5 bases). Germline V CDR1 and CDR2: LGHNA, YNFKEQ. The CDR3 loop spans 15 amino acids. Deletions cut 5 bases from V and 3 bases from J, with 16 bases between. The DNA for the CDR3 is TGTGCCAGCAGCAGGCCGGGGCAGAAAGACTATGGCTACACCTTC. Amino acid sequence: CASSRPGQKDYGYTF.

This chain uses TRBV25-1 with TRBJ1-1; D not resolved. Germline CDR1 is MGHDK and CDR2 is SYGVNS. The CDR3 consists of 14 residues. Trimming stripped 7 bases from V and 3 bases from J, with 15 bases between. DNA of the CDR3: TGTGCCAGCACCCCCGGGCCCTGGGACACTGAAGCTTTCTTT. It specifies CASTPGPWDTEAFF.

The chain carries TRBV6-1 and TRBJ1-5; D is unclear. This CDR3 spans 12 amino acids. Germline CDR1 MNHNS, CDR2 SASEGT. The V end was cut by 2 bases, the J end by 9 bases, with 8 bases between. CDR3 sequence reads: CASSESLGPQHF. The CDR3, as DNA: TGTGCCAGCAGTGAATCTTTAGGGCCCCAGCATTTT.

The CDR3 sequence is CASSQEGTGGEGGYGYTF. The CDR3, as DNA: TGCGCCAGCAGCCAAGAGGGGACAGGGGGCGAAGGCGGCTATGGCTACACCTTC. V usage is TRBV4-3 and J usage is TRBJ1-2; 12 bases fit TRBD1. V was clipped by 0 bases and J by 4 bases; unmatched bases: 9. The germline CDR1 and CDR2 sequences are LGHNA and YSLEER. CDR3 size: 18 residues.

The V gene is TRBV5-6, the J gene TRBJ1-1; 8 bases line up with TRBD1. The CDR3 is 16 residues long. The germline CDR1 and CDR2 sequences are SGHDT and YYEEEE. V was pared by 1 base and J by 0 bases, with 5 bases of the junction left unmatched. This CDR3 reads CASSLWDRFMNTEAFF. The CDR3 bases are TGTGCCAGCAGCTTGTGGGACAGGTTCATGAACACTGAAGCTTTCTTT.

The chain carries TRBV18 and TRBJ1-4; possible D gene TRBD1, 5 bases. This CDR3 is built from 16 residues. The germline V and J ends were trimmed by 3 bases and 7 bases, with 18 bases remaining between them. Germline CDR1 and CDR2: KGHSH and LQKENI. The CDR3 here is CASSPRGGRVFEKLFF. The DNA of the CDR3 is TGTGCCAGCTCACCCCGCGGCGGCAGGGTTTTTGAAAAACTGTTTTTT.

CDR3: CASRDRDHEQYF. The CDR3 DNA follows: TGTGCCAGCAGGGACAGGGACCACGAGCAGTACTTC. The chain links TRBV6-6 to TRBJ2-7, with 8 bases lining up with TRBD1. The CDR3 length is 12 residues. Germline loops: CDR1 MNHNY, CDR2 SVGAGI (reference sequence). V trimming: 6 bases; J trimming: 5 bases; junction bases outside the gene matches: 3.

The chain carries TRBV7-7 and TRBJ2-3, with 10 bases that match TRBD2. CDR1 and CDR2 (germline): SSHAT, FNYEAQ (reference sequence). The CDR3 has 14 amino acids. V lost 5 bases, J lost 5 bases, and 4 bases stayed unmatched. The CDR3 reads CASSPSGGGDTQYF. DNA for the CDR3: TGTGCCAGCAGCCCAAGCGGGGGGGGAGATACGCAGTATTTT.

The genes are TRBV6-5 and TRBJ2-7, with D possibly TRBD1 on 5 matching bases. The CDR3 is 12 residues long. Germline V gene sequence: CDR1 MNHEY, CDR2 SVGAGI. V shed 2 bases and J shed 7 bases, with 9 bases lying between them. The chain's CDR3 is CASSYRGGEQYF. In DNA form, the CDR3 reads TGTGCCAGCAGTTACAGGGGTGGAGAGCAGTACTTC.

This sequence joins TRBV3-1 (or the pseudogene TRBV3-2) and TRBJ2-7; D gene unclear. From germline, CDR1 is LGHDT and CDR2 YNNKEL (reference sequence). The CDR3 is 11 residues long. V was shortened by 8 bases and J by 5 bases, with 10 bases between the two germline ends. CDR3 DNA sequence: TGTGCCAGCGGCTTTATCCACGAGCAGTACTTC. This gives the protein CASGFIHEQYF.

The chain links TRBV10-3 to TRBJ2-7; 7 nucleotides agree with TRBD1. J was trimmed by 1 base and V by 3 bases; bases with no gene match: 3. The germline CDR1 and CDR2 sequences are ENHRY and SYGVKD. This CDR3 contains 14 residues. The CDR3 reads CAISEGTVSYEQYF. As DNA, the CDR3 is TGTGCCATCAGTGAAGGGACAGTTTCCTACGAGCAGTACTTC.

The J gene is TRBJ1-5, the V gene TRBV19; 12 nucleotides line up with TRBD1. Unmatched junction bases numbered 10, after V lost 7 bases and J lost 3 bases. The CDR3 has 17 residues. CDR1 and CDR2 from the germline V gene are LNHDA and SQIVND (reference sequence). In nucleotides, the CDR3 is TGTGCCAGTATTGACCCCGGGACAGGGGGCGACAATCAGCCCCAGCATTTT. Amino acids: CASIDPGTGGDNQPQHF.

The chain combines TRBV5-1 with TRBJ1-1, with TRBD1 matching over 7 bases. V shed 4 bases, J shed 1 base, and the junction held 7 bases outside the gene matches. From germline, CDR1 is SGHRS and CDR2 YFSETQ. CDR3 length: 15 amino acids. The DNA for the CDR3 is TGCGCCAGCAGCCCGACGACAGGGCGGAACACTGAAGCTTTCTTT. Translating gives CASSPTTGRNTEAFF.

The chain joins TRBV5-1 to TRBJ1-1; no firm D call. The length of the CDR3 is 14 residues. CDR1 is SGHRS, CDR2 YFSETQ, per germline. Trimming left V 0 bases short and J 7 bases short, with 13 bases between. CDR3 protein: CASSLAGSILEAFF. The CDR3 DNA reads TGCGCCAGCAGCTTGGCCGGCAGCATCCTTGAAGCTTTCTTT. Looking up the rest from reference TRBV5-1 and TRBJ1-1 gives the full variable domain: KAGVTQTPRYLIKTRGQQVTLSCSPISGHRSVSWYQQTPGQGLQFLFEYFSETQRNKGNFPGRFSGRQFSNSRSEMNVSTLELGDSALYLCASSLAGSILEAFFGQGTRLTVV.

The chain combines TRBV7-2 with TRBJ2-1; no definite D call. Trimming removed 1 base at V and 4 bases at J, with 11 bases between. The germline CDR1 and CDR2 sequences are SGHTA and FQGNSA. This CDR3 spans 15 amino acids. The DNA for the CDR3 is TGTGCCAGCAGCTTAGTCGCGGAAACATACAATGAGCAGTTCTTC. Protein product: CASSLVAETYNEQFF.

The chain has TRBV25-1 and TRBJ2-7, with D perhaps being TRBD1 or TRBD2 (5 bases each). This CDR3 comprises 15 residues. Germline lookup yields CDR1 MGHDK and CDR2 SYGVNS. Deletions cut 2 bases from V and 3 bases from J, with 14 bases between. The CDR3 region has the DNA TGTGCCAGCAGTGAACCGGGACCAACCCACTACGAGCAGTACTTC. Protein sequence: CASSEPGPTHYEQYF.

V and J are TRBV5-4 and TRBJ1-5; D is ambiguous. The germline V gene encodes CDR1 SGHNT and CDR2 YYREEE (reference sequence). This CDR3 comprises 12 residues. V was trimmed by 7 bases and J by 2 bases, leaving 7 bases between them. The CDR3, as DNA: TGTGCCAGCGTATCTGGCAATCAGCCCCAGCATTTT. As protein: CASVSGNQPQHF. The full variable domain, rest sourced from reference TRBV5-4 and TRBJ1-5, is ETGVTQSPTHLIKTRGQQVTLRCSSQSGHNTVSWYQQALGQGPQFIFQYYREEENGRGNFPPRFSGLQFPNYSSELNVNALELDDSALYLCASVSGNQPQHFGDGTRLSIL.

The chain couples TRBV19 to TRBJ2-1, with D tentatively TRBD2 (6 bases). The CDR3 totals 14 residues. V was trimmed by 2 bases and J by 8 bases, leaving 13 bases between them. Looked up from germline, CDR1 is LNHDA and CDR2 is SQIVND (reference sequence). CDR3 bases: TGTGCCAGTAGTATAATTCGGGGAGGCGATGAGCAGTTCTTC. Protein: CASSIIRGGDEQFF.

In DNA, the CDR3 is TGTGCCAGCAGCTTTGGGCAGGGTGGTATATCGCAGTATTTT. Amino acids: CASSFGQGGISQYF. This sequence joins TRBV7-9 and TRBJ2-3, with TRBD1 as a possible D gene (5 bases). V lost 3 bases to trimming and J lost 10 bases, with 17 bases between them. This CDR3 is built from 14 residues. In germline, CDR1 is SEHNR, CDR2 FQNEAQ (reference sequence).

In its sample, this clone was seen a few times. This CDR3 is also generated by other DNA sequences in the sample. CDR3 sequence reads: CASSSGPDTQYF. The CDR3 DNA reads TGTGCCAGCAGCTCGGGACCGGATACGCAGTATTTT. The V and J genes are TRBV7-2 and TRBJ2-3; D tentatively reads TRBD1 or TRBD2 (5 bases each). Per the germline V gene, CDR1 is SGHTA and CDR2 is FQGNSA. V lost 4 bases to trimming and J lost 6 bases, with 8 bases between them. There are 12 residues in the CDR3.